This T cell receptor beta chain was captured in a study of glioma-infiltrating T cells. Broader study findings: Non-neoplastic patients had below-expected tissue-blood divergence, while all gliomas exceeded expectation. Only very few CDR3 sequences appeared in both tissue and blood.

This clonotype was observed a handful of times. Its antigen remains unknown. Amplification of TCR alpha and beta CDR3 regions from RNA used iRepertoire nested multiplex PCR. One-step reverse transcription and amplification started from around 100-400 ng of tissue mRNA or PBMC total RNA. TCRdb analysed the multiplex PCR reads with MiXCR anew, one entry per CDR3 protein. The sample holds some 16,000 distinct CDR3 sequences; roughly 64% are singletons and the top ten take approximately 42%. Looked up from germline, CDR1 is MNHEY and CDR2 is SVGEGT. V lost 0 bases and J lost 7, with 9 bases in between. The CDR3 totals 13 residues.

The sequencing input was glioma tissue, nonneoplastic brain tissue, or PBMCs (not recorded which). This TCR was recovered from a human donor with low-grade glioma or glioblastoma, undergoing nonglioma brain surgery, or in good health (not recorded which). The V and J genes are TRBV6-2 or TRBV6-3 and TRBJ2-5, with D possibly TRBD2 on 6 matching bases. As DNA, the CDR3 is TGTGCCAGCAGTTACTCGGGGACTTCGACCCAGTACTTC. This sequence encodes CASSYSGTSTQYF.